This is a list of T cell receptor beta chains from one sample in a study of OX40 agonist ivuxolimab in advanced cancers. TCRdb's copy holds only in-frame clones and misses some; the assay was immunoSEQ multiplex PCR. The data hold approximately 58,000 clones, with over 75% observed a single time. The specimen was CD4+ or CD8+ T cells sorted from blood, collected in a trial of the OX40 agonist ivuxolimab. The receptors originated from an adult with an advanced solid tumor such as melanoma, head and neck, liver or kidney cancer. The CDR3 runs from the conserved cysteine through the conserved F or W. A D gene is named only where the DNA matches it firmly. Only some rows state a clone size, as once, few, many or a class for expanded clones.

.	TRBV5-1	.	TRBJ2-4	CASSLVGGLGAKNIQYF	TGCGCCAGCAGCTTGGTGGGGGGTTTAGGGGCCAAAAACATTCAGTACTTC
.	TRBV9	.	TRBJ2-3	CASSVGEGFLSTDTQYF	TGTGCCAGCAGCGTCGGAGAGGGGTTCCTCAGCACAGATACGCAGTATTTT
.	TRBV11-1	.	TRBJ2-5	CASSLEREETQYF	TGTGCCAGCAGCTTAGAGAGGGAAGAGACCCAGTACTTC
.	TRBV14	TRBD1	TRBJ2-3	CASSRLRGPLTDTQYF	TGTGCCAGCAGCCGGCTAAGGGGGCCCTTAACAGATACGCAGTATTTT
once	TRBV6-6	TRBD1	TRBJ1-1	CASSGDRGRTEAFF	TGTGCCAGCAGTGGGGACAGGGGGAGGACTGAAGCTTTCTTT
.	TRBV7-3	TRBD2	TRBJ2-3	CASSFFSGDTDTQYF	TGTGCCAGCAGCTTTTTTAGCGGGGACACAGATACGCAGTATTTT
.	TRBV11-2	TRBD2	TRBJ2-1	CASSPLIAGRRNNEQFF	TGTGCCAGCAGCCCGCTTATAGCGGGTAGGAGGAACAATGAGCAGTTCTTC
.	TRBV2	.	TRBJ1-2	CASSEEYGYTF	TGTGCCAGCAGTGAAGAATATGGCTACACCTTC
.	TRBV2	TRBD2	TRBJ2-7	CASSDGTSRYF	TGTGCCAGCAGTGATGGGACTAGTAGGTACTTC
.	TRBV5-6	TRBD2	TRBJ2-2	CASSPTGGHTGELFF	TGTGCCAGCAGCCCAACGGGAGGCCACACCGGGGAGCTGTTTTTT
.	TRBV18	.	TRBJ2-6	CASSPPGSYSGANVLTF	TGTGCCAGCTCACCTCCAGGGAGCTACTCTGGGGCCAACGTCCTGACTTTC
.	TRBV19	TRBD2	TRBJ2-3	CASTPGTSGDTQYF	TGTGCCAGTACCCCCGGGACTAGCGGAGATACGCAGTATTTT
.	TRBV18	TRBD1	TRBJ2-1	CASSPGQATYNEQFF	TGTGCCAGCTCACCGGGACAGGCTACCTACAATGAGCAGTTCTTC
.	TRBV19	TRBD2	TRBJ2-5	CASSIDGRLGGAGGHQETQYF	TGTGCCAGTAGTATCGATGGCCGCTTAGGTGGGGCGGGAGGGCATCAAGAGACCCAGTACTTC
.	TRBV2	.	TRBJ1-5	CASSPGGVRNQPQHF	TGTGCCAGCAGTCCTGGGGGGGTGAGAAATCAGCCCCAGCATTTT
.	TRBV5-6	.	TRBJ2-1	CASRAFGGDEQFF	TGTGCCAGCAGGGCGTTCGGGGGCGATGAGCAGTTCTTC
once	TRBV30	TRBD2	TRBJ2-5	CAWRSQGVVTSGRKETQYF	TGTGCCTGGAGAAGCCAGGGGGTGGTAACTAGCGGGAGGAAAGAGACCCAGTACTTC
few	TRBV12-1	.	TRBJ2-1	CASRGRMQFF	TGTGCCAGCAGGGGACGTATGCAGTTCTTC
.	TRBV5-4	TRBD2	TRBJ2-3	CASSHDQRGADTQYF	TGTGCCAGCAGCCACGATCAGCGGGGAGCGGATACGCAGTATTTT
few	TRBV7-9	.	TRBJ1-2	CASSDRTATYGYTF	TGTGCCAGCAGCGACAGGACAGCAACCTATGGCTACACCTTC
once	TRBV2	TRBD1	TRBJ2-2	CASLAGGTGELFF	TGTGCCAGTCTCGCAGGGGGTACCGGGGAGCTGTTTTTT
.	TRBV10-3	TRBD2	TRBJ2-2	CATERGGNTGELFF	TGTGCCACTGAACGGGGGGGAAACACCGGGGAGCTGTTTTTT
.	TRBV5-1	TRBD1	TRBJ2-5	CASSYRTGYQETQYF	TGCGCCAGCAGCTATCGGACAGGGTACCAAGAGACCCAGTACTTC
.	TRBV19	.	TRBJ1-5	CASSIAKWQPQHF	TGTGCCAGTAGTATAGCAAAGTGGCAGCCCCAGCATTTT
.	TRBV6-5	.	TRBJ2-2	CASSYQQGTGELFF	TGTGCCAGCAGTTACCAACAGGGCACCGGGGAGCTGTTTTTT
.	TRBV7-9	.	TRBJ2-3	CASSYLAADTQYF	TGTGCCAGCAGCTACTTAGCGGCAGATACGCAGTATTTT
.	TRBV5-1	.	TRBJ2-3	CASRPGATSTDTQYF	TGCGCCAGCAGGCCGGGGGCTACTAGCACAGATACGCAGTATTTT
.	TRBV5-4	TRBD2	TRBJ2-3	CASSFLLIAGEGADTQYF	TGTGCCAGCAGCTTCCTTCTGATAGCGGGAGAGGGGGCCGATACGCAGTATTTT
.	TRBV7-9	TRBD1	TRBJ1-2	CASSLKNWTGATTNYGYTF	TGTGCCAGCAGCTTAAAGAATTGGACAGGGGCGACTACTAACTATGGCTACACCTTC
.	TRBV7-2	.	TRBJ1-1	CASSSGTNTEAFF	TGTGCCAGCAGCTCCGGAACGAACACTGAAGCTTTCTTT
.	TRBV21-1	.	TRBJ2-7	CASSKEGTPALCEQYF	TGTGCCAGCAGCAAAGAGGGGACCCCAGCCCTATGCGAGCAGTACTTC
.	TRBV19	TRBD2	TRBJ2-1	CASSPPSGSFHNEQFF	TGTGCCAGTAGTCCGCCTAGCGGGAGTTTCCACAATGAGCAGTTCTTC
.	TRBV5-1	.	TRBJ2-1	CASSGRSEGHNNEQFF	TGCGCCAGCAGTGGGAGGTCGGAGGGCCATAACAATGAGCAGTTCTTC
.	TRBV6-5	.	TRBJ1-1	CASSPRGLEAFF	TGTGCCAGCAGTCCTCGTGGACTGGAAGCTTTCTTT
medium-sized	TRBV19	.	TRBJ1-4	CASSIGPAVNEKLFF	TGTGCCAGTAGTATTGGTCCGGCAGTCAATGAAAAACTGTTTTTT
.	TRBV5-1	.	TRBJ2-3	CASSHRGGGADTQYF	TGCGCCAGCAGCCACCGGGGAGGGGGGGCAGATACGCAGTATTTT
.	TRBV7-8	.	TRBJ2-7	CASKPGVGSDEQYF	TGTGCCAGCAAACCAGGGGTGGGTAGTGACGAGCAGTACTTC
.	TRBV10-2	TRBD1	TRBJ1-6	CATQQGASYSPLHF	TGCGCCACCCAACAGGGGGCTTCTTATTCACCCCTCCACTTT
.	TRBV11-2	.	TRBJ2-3	CASSRRGRISTDTQYF	TGTGCCAGCAGCAGGAGGGGGAGGATAAGCACAGATACGCAGTATTTT
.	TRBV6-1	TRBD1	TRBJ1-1	CASSATGMGAEAFF	TGTGCCAGCAGTGCGACAGGGATGGGGGCTGAAGCTTTCTTT
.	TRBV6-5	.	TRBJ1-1	CASRRGGGNTEAFF	TGTGCCAGCAGACGGGGGGGAGGGAACACTGAAGCTTTCTTT
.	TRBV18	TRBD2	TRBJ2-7	CASSGGKHYEQYF	TGTGCCAGCTCGGGGGGGAAACACTACGAGCAGTACTTC
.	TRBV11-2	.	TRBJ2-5	CASNERQETQYF	TGTGCCAGCAACGAGCGGCAAGAGACCCAGTACTTC
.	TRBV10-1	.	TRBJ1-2	CASSEPPTRFYGYTF	TGCGCCAGCAGTGAGCCCCCAACCAGGTTTTATGGCTACACCTTC
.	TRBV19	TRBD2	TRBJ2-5	CASKGEREGKVETQYF	TGTGCCAGTAAAGGAGAAAGGGAGGGTAAGGTGGAGACCCAGTACTTC
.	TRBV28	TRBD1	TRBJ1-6	CASSSQTGRHSPLHF	TGTGCCAGCAGTTCCCAGACAGGGCGGCATTCACCCCTCCACTTT
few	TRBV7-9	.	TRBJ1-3	CASSTNTANSGNTIYF	TGTGCCAGCAGCACGAATACAGCGAACTCTGGAAACACCATATATTTT
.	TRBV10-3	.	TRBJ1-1	CAISSLRGGAFF	TGTGCCATCAGTAGTCTAAGGGGGGGAGCTTTCTTT
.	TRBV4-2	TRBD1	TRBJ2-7	CASSPRTGAEQYF	TGTGCCAGCAGCCCCAGGACAGGGGCCGAGCAGTACTTC
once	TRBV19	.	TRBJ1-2	CASSIGVAFNYGYTF	TGTGCCAGTAGTATAGGGGTGGCATTTAACTATGGCTACACCTTC